Following are 9 T cell receptor beta chains from one sample sequenced in a study of blood T cell repertoires in COVID-19. Using immunoSEQ multiplex PCR, the repertoire was profiled, and TCRdb retains in-frame clones only, with some absent. Altogether approximately 100,000 clones are present, 70% to 90% being singletons, with the ten largest covering less than 2.5%. The specimen was peripheral blood. These receptors were collected from a human donor in a cohort sampled during active COVID-19.

This clone was seen a single time. The chain is built from TRBV6-5 and TRBJ1-6; no reliable D call. V dropped 7 bases and J dropped 8 bases, with 9 bases sitting between them. The CDR3 has 12 residues. The germline CDR1 and CDR2 sequences are MNHEY and SVGAGI. The CDR3 nucleotides are TGTGCCAGCAAGGACGGGGATTCACCCCTCCACTTT. This sequence encodes CASKDGDSPLHF.

V usage is TRBV3-1 (or the pseudogene TRBV3-2) and J usage is TRBJ2-6; 7 bases match TRBD1. The germline gives CDR1 LGHDT, CDR2 YNNKEL (reference sequence). This CDR3 has 15 residues. Trimming took 4 bases from V and 2 from J; bases not matched to a gene: 2. The DNA of the CDR3 is TGTGCCAGCAGCCCGACAGGGACTGGGGCCAACGTCCTGACTTTC. Its protein is CASSPTGTGANVLTF.

The rearrangement uses TRBV5-1 and TRBJ1-1, with 9 positions matching TRBD1. The J segment lost 5 bases and the V segment lost 4 bases, leaving 6 bases of the junction unmatched. The V gene's germline CDR1 is SGHRS and CDR2 YFSETQ. CDR3 size: 14 residues. In DNA form, the CDR3 reads TGCGCCAGCAGCGTCGGACAGGGGTCGACTGAAGCTTTCTTT. It codes for CASSVGQGSTEAFF.

V and J are TRBV30 and TRBJ1-1, with 7 bases matching TRBD1. After removal of 3 bases from V and 5 bases from J, the junction contained 6 bases not matched to a gene. CDR3 length equals 13 residues. Germline V gene data show CDR1 as GTSNPN and CDR2 as SVGIG (reference sequence). CDR3 bases: TGTGCCTGGAGGAGACAGGGTGTAACTGAAGCTTTCTTT. Its protein is CAWRRQGVTEAFF.

The rearrangement uses TRBV18 and TRBJ1-1, with D possibly TRBD1 on 6 matching bases. Trimming took off 7 bases at V and 0 bases at J, with 15 bases between the two ends. This CDR3 has 15 residues. Germline assignment: CDR1 KGHSH and CDR2 LQKENI. The CDR3 region has the DNA TGTGCCAGCTGTTTTTCGGCAGGGGTGAACACTGAAGCTTTCTTT. Its protein is CASCFSAGVNTEAFF.

The chain combines TRBV7-2 with TRBJ2-5; 8 positions agree with TRBD2. Germline V gene sequence: CDR1 SGHTA, CDR2 FQGNSA. CDR3 size: 16 residues. Unmatched junction bases numbered 19, after V lost 5 bases and J lost 11 bases. CDR3: CASSAVAGNYIVSQYF. Written as DNA, the CDR3 is TGTGCCAGCAGCGCGGTAGCGGGGAATTATATCGTATCTCAGTACTTC.

The genes are TRBV15 and TRBJ1-2, with a possible D match to TRBD1 (6 bases). This CDR3 is 13 amino acids long. The germline V gene encodes CDR1 LNHNV and CDR2 YYDKDF (reference sequence). Trimming cost V 4 bases and J 4 bases, with 10 bases left between them. CDR3 loop: CATSTTGFYGYTF. In nucleotides, the CDR3 is TGTGCCACCAGCACCACAGGGTTCTATGGCTACACCTTC.

The rearrangement uses TRBV18 and TRBJ2-1, with no clear D. CDR3 length equals 13 residues. The V end lost 5 bases, the J end lost 5 bases, and 10 bases lay between the germline ends. Germline V CDR1 and CDR2: KGHSH, LQKENI. CDR3 region: CASSTTSDNEQFF. The CDR3 coding sequence is TGTGCCAGCTCAACCACCAGCGACAATGAGCAGTTCTTC.

The chain employs TRBV6-5 and TRBJ1-5; a possible D gene is TRBD1 (5 bases). The CDR3 contains 15 residues. Trimming cost V 2 bases and J 2 bases, with 10 bases left between them. In germline, CDR1 is MNHEY, CDR2 SVGAGI. In DNA, the CDR3 is TGTGCCAGCAGTTACGGCAGGGAGGGCAATCAGCCCCAGCATTTT. Translated, it gives CASSYGREGNQPQHF.